A selection of T cell receptor beta chains follows, all from one sample in a study of blood T cell repertoires in COVID-19. The data were produced by immunoSEQ multiplex PCR, yet TCRdb's version contains in-frame clones alone and is incomplete. The sample yields about 80,000 clones, about four fifths seen once. The sample was peripheral blood. These receptors were obtained from a human donor in a cohort sampled during active COVID-19. CDR3s include the opening cysteine and the closing phenylalanine or tryptophan. A D gene is named only where the DNA matches it firmly. Some rows mark clone size as missing; the rest say once, few, many or name a class of expanded clone.

clone size	V gene	J gene	D gene	CDR3 protein	CDR3 DNA
-	TRBV2	TRBJ2-5	-	CASSYTGTSQETQYF	TGTGCCAGCAGTTACACCGGGACTTCGCAAGAGACCCAGTACTTC
few	TRBV7-3	TRBJ2-7	TRBD2	CASSFSGGPLYEQYF	TGTGCCAGCAGCTTTAGCGGGGGGCCACTCTACGAGCAGTACTTC
-	TRBV9	TRBJ2-3	-	CASSVARGDTQYF	TGTGCCAGCAGCGTAGCACGGGGAGATACGCAGTATTTT
once	TRBV3-1/TRBV3-2	TRBJ2-1	TRBD2	CASNLAGGPNNEQFF	TGTGCCAGCAACTTAGCGGGGGGGCCAAACAATGAGCAGTTCTTC
-	TRBV29-1	TRBJ1-2	-	CSVEQGTYGYTF	TGCAGCGTTGAACAGGGGACCTATGGCTACACCTTC
-	TRBV28	TRBJ2-3	-	CASSPQGIQTNTDTQYF	TGTGCCAGCAGTCCCCAGGGGATCCAAACAAACACAGATACGCAGTATTTT
-	TRBV2	TRBJ1-2	-	CASSREGTGGAGYTF	TGTGCCAGCAGTCGAGAGGGGACGGGGGGCGCTGGCTACACCTTC
-	TRBV12-3/TRBV12-4	TRBJ1-2	-	CASSSTGRDGYTF	TGTGCCAGCAGTTCGACAGGCCGGGATGGCTACACCTTC
-	TRBV7-3	TRBJ2-1	TRBD2	CASSPRLAGSYNEQFF	TGTGCCAGCAGCCCCCGACTAGCGGGCTCCTACAATGAGCAGTTCTTC
-	TRBV29-1	TRBJ1-1	TRBD1	CSVSRGQNTEAFF	TGCAGCGTTTCGAGGGGGCAGAACACTGAAGCTTTCTTT